Included here is one TCR beta chain sequence, with context. The data were obtained in a study of blood T cell repertoires in COVID-19. Study in general: The samples span acute and convalescent COVID-19 from the United States, Italy and Spain. The cDNA or gDNA used as material had been derived from T cells, B-cell-depleted T cells, or PBMCs.

Source study methods: Amplification of reference gene primers was used by the study to estimate nucleated cell counts. Assay used: immunoSEQ multiplex PCR; TCRdb lists only in-frame clones, some missing. V and J calls and clone size are those listed in that table; D and trimming were worked out from the DNA. This sample has some 200,000 clones; about four fifths occur once, and the top ten carry around 7.3%. The sequenced sample consisted of peripheral blood. This clonotype was sampled from a woman in her 50s with active or convalescent COVID-19.

The CDR3 nucleotides read TGTGCCAGCAGCTTGGGGCGGAATGAGCAGTTCTTC. Translation gives CASSLGRNEQFF. V gene TRBV5-6 combines with J gene TRBJ2-1; D is undetermined. This CDR3 has 12 residues. With 0 bases removed from V and 7 bases from J, the gap between germline ends came to 5 bases. Germline CDR1 reads SGHDT; CDR2 reads YYEEEE.